These T cell receptor beta chains were read from a single sample in a study of T cells in Graves' hyperthyroidism and ophthalmopathy. Using its own MiXCR run on the multiplex PCR reads, TCRdb lists one record per CDR3 protein. The table has 550,000 to 700,000 distinct CDR3 sequences, under 15% seen once. Sequenced: blood. Receptors originate from a woman aged 40-49 years with Graves' ophthalmopathy. The CDR3 runs from the conserved cysteine through the conserved F or W. Clone sizes are given selectively: once, few, many, or a class where the clone is expanded.

abundance,v_gene,CDR3aa
-,TRBV7-8,CASSQGTSNNSPLHF
many,TRBV7-3,CASSLEASGNTIYF
many,TRBV27,CASSKSGEWGAVNTIYF
few,TRBV5-1,CASSLAGHSSGANVLTF
many,TRBV28,CASSLRDTGNTIYF
-,TRBV6-2/TRBV6-3,CASSRLAGTETQYF
-,TRBV18,CASSPRLGTGAGEQYF
many,TRBV6-1,CASTGVGTDTQYF
many,TRBV6-5,CASSYSPSGGRETQYF
-,TRBV29-1,CSVGLAETAGELFF
many,TRBV6-1,CASSEVKTGCYTF
-,TRBV6-1,CASSQSGGALGYTF
-,TRBV6-1,CASSLDRDNEQYF
many,TRBV20-1,CSARPHTGELFF
few,TRBV20-1,CSATLGGHNQPQHF
-,TRBV28,CASSLNFWGQPQHF
many,TRBV28,CASSRGTGTLYEQYF
-,TRBV12-3/TRBV12-4,CASSFRSTAGANVLTF
many,TRBV28,CASSPTGDNSPLHF
-,TRBV12-3/TRBV12-4,CASSPPGDFGSGELFF
many,TRBV20-1,CSARDMRSYEQYF
-,TRBV28,CATNSGARGEQYF
-,TRBV27,CASREDSYYMNTEAFF
-,TRBV20-1,CSARDFTGSTEAFF
-,TRBV4-1,CASSQDSSWPLHF
few,TRBV12-3/TRBV12-4,CASKQITGGYEQYF
many,TRBV12-3/TRBV12-4,CASGQQGTGNTIYF
-,TRBV10-2,CASLTSGGSYEQYF
few,TRBV3-1,CASSLRRGQPQHF
-,TRBV6-5,CASSHDDPTGDLKTQYF
many,TRBV7-2,CASSSRTTLNTEAFF
few,TRBV5-5,CASSFEGAITGELFF
many,TRBV9,CASSVEGGTVYEQYF
-,TRBV6-1,CASRGTGNNYGYTF
many,TRBV7-8,CASSWTSGVSYEQYF
few,TRBV3-1,CASSQDHSGRFQETQYF
many,TRBV28,CASSLSRDVEGYEQYF
few,TRBV28,CASSPPRAYQETQYF
many,TRBV11-2,CASSLVGAGTASYEQYF
-,TRBV20-1,CSASDQSEGYTF
few,TRBV28,CASSLWGGRTSNSPLHF
many,TRBV12-3/TRBV12-4,CASSLRTGAYGYTF
few,TRBV13,CASSWGRTNNYGYTF
many,TRBV7-3,CASSQGQGKEQYF
many,TRBV7-2,CASSFGLGQGQETQYF
many,TRBV28,CASSLSPRSSVF